This section outlines one T cell receptor beta chain sequence together with its context. The record originates from a study of T cells in tumors after PD-1 blockade. For the study at large: During anti-PD-1 treatment, some patients continued daily vismodegib 150 mg.

The table came from immunoSEQ multiplex PCR; TCRdb's copy has only in-frame clones and leaves some out. Of some 66,000 clones detected, 74% appear once; the ten largest clones hold about 4.5%. CDR1 and CDR2 (germline): MNHNY, SVGAGI (reference sequence). CDR3 length: 13 amino acids. V lost 2 bases to trimming and J lost 1 base, with 6 bases between them. Tumor or blood genomic DNA was sequenced, with inputs of about 600 ng to 6,004 ng. The TCR comes from a human donor with basal cell carcinoma. The material was PBMCs, obtained after anti-PD-1 treatment. The chain uses TRBV6-6 and TRBJ2-7; unclear D gene. Here the CDR3 reads CASSYERSYEQYF. DNA for the CDR3: TGTGCCAGCAGTTACGAGAGATCCTACGAGCAGTACTTC.